This T cell receptor beta chain emerged from a study of T cell responses to AZD1222 COVID-19 vaccine. Regarding the study as a whole: Within unmutated variant regions lay the reported targets of nearly half of spike-specific TCRs. Scientists sampled the repertoires only once the peak T cell response had passed.

Produced via immunoSEQ multiplex PCR; TCRdb's table is partial and in-frame only. The sample comprises 150,000 or so clones, around 92% of which are singletons, and 0.9% rests with the top ten. As to this clone: Antigen specificity is unknown.

V was cut by 5 bases and J by 9 bases, with 25 bases left in between. CDR3 length: 16 amino acids. Germline lookup yields CDR1 MDHEN and CDR2 SYDVKM. This chain uses TRBV28 with TRBJ1-2; a possible D gene is TRBD1 (6 bases). The sequence derives from an adult in good health. The sample consisted of peripheral blood, taken on day 0 of AZD1222 vaccination. This CDR3 is CASSPLRGASLKSYTF. CDR3 in DNA: TGTGCCAGCAGTCCTTTACGGGGGGCCAGCCTCAAAAGCTACACCTTC.